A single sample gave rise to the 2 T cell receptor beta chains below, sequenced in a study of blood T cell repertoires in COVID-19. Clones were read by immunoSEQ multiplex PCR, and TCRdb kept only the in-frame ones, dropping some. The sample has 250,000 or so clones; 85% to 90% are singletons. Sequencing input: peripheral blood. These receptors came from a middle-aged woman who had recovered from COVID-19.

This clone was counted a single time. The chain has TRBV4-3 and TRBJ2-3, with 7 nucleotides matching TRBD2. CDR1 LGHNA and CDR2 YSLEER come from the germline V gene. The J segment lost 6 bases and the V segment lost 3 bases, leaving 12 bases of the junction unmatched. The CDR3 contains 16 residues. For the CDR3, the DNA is TGCGCCAGCAGCCATCGGACCAGGCGGGGGATCGATACGCAGTATTTT. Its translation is CASSHRTRRGIDTQYF.

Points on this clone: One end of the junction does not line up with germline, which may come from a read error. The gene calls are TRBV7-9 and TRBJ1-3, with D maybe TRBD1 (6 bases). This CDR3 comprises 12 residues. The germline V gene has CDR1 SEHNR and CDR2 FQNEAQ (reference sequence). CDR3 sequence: CASSLMGAEERF. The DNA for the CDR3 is TGTGCCAGCAGCTTAATGGGGGCTGAGGAACGGTTT.